These T cell receptor beta chains were read from a single sample in a study of technical replicates of blood from several donors. Produced via immunoSEQ multiplex PCR; TCRdb's table is partial and in-frame only. The sample contains tens of thousands of clones, 93% of which appear only once. The sample was T cells isolated from PBMCs. Receptor source: a human donor in good health. The CDR3 runs from the conserved cysteine through the conserved F or W. Each record gives: CDR3 DNA, CDR3 protein, clone size, J gene, V gene, D gene. D genes are given only for firm matches. Clone size appears in some rows only: once, few, many, or a class for an expanded clone.

CDR3nt: TGTGCCAGCAGCTTCTACAGGGATCCTGCGTCTCGAGATACGCAGTATTTT; CDR3aa: CASSFYRDPASRDTQYF; abundance: .; j_gene: TRBJ2-3; v_gene: TRBV28; d_gene: .
CDR3nt: TGCGCCAGCAGCTTGGGTGCGGGAGGGGGAGATGAGCAGTTCTTC; CDR3aa: CASSLGAGGGDEQFF; abundance: .; j_gene: TRBJ2-1; v_gene: TRBV5-1; d_gene: TRBD2
CDR3nt: TGTGCCAGCAGTTTTCCTGGGGAGTTCTATGGCTACACCTTC; CDR3aa: CASSFPGEFYGYTF; abundance: .; j_gene: TRBJ1-2; v_gene: TRBV28; d_gene: .
CDR3nt: TGTGCCAGCAGTGTTACTAGCGGGAGGGCCAGTGAGCAGTTCTTC; CDR3aa: CASSVTSGRASEQFF; abundance: .; j_gene: TRBJ2-1; v_gene: TRBV2; d_gene: TRBD2
CDR3nt: TGCAGCGTTCAGGGGCCAGACTACGAGCAGTACTTC; CDR3aa: CSVQGPDYEQYF; abundance: .; j_gene: TRBJ2-7; v_gene: TRBV29-1; d_gene: .
CDR3nt: TGTGCCAGCTCACCATACCTGTATTCGGAGAACGAGCAGTACTTC; CDR3aa: CASSPYLYSENEQYF; abundance: .; j_gene: TRBJ2-7; v_gene: TRBV18; d_gene: .
CDR3nt: TGTGCCAGCAGCCAAAAAGACAGGGGATATGAGACCCAGTACTTC; CDR3aa: CASSQKDRGYETQYF; abundance: .; j_gene: TRBJ2-5; v_gene: TRBV5-4; d_gene: TRBD1
CDR3nt: TGTGCCAGCAGCCTGAGCGGGAGGATGAACAATGAGCAGTTCTTC; CDR3aa: CASSLSGRMNNEQFF; abundance: .; j_gene: TRBJ2-1; v_gene: TRBV11-2; d_gene: TRBD2
CDR3nt: TGTGCCAGCAGCCGTACTCTAGACACAGATACGCAGTATTTT; CDR3aa: CASSRTLDTDTQYF; abundance: .; j_gene: TRBJ2-3; v_gene: TRBV21-1; d_gene: .
CDR3nt: TGTGCCAGCAGTGCCCGACTAGCGGGAGATGGGGAGACCCAGTACTTC; CDR3aa: CASSARLAGDGETQYF; abundance: once; j_gene: TRBJ2-5; v_gene: TRBV6-1; d_gene: TRBD2
CDR3nt: TGTGCCAGCAGTTTACTGACTAGCGGGGTCGTAGAGACCCAGTACTTC; CDR3aa: CASSLLTSGVVETQYF; abundance: once; j_gene: TRBJ2-5; v_gene: TRBV28; d_gene: TRBD2
CDR3nt: TGTGCCAGCAGGAGGACTAGCGGGAAGGGAGAGCAGTACTTC; CDR3aa: CASRRTSGKGEQYF; abundance: .; j_gene: TRBJ2-7; v_gene: TRBV9; d_gene: TRBD2
CDR3nt: TGTGCCTGCACTAGCGGGAGGCTCTACAATGAGCAGTTCTTC; CDR3aa: CACTSGRLYNEQFF; abundance: .; j_gene: TRBJ2-1; v_gene: TRBV30; d_gene: TRBD2
CDR3nt: TGTGCCACCGGGGGAGACAGCTACGAGCAGTACTTC; CDR3aa: CATGGDSYEQYF; abundance: .; j_gene: TRBJ2-7; v_gene: TRBV10-3; d_gene: .
CDR3nt: TGTGCCTGGATCGGAAGAGGAGACAATGAGCAGTTCTTC; CDR3aa: CAWIGRGDNEQFF; abundance: .; j_gene: TRBJ2-1; v_gene: TRBV30; d_gene: .
CDR3nt: TGTGCCAGCAGTTACGACAGGACTCAAGAGACCCAGTACTTC; CDR3aa: CASSYDRTQETQYF; abundance: .; j_gene: TRBJ2-5; v_gene: TRBV6-5; d_gene: .
CDR3nt: TGTGCCAGCCATGATCGGGTGTTGGGTGGCTACACCTTC; CDR3aa: CASHDRVLGGYTF; abundance: .; j_gene: TRBJ1-2; v_gene: TRBV6-5; d_gene: .
CDR3nt: TGTGCCAGCAGCAAAGCGGGAGGGCCTGAGGAGCAGTACTTC; CDR3aa: CASSKAGGPEEQYF; abundance: .; j_gene: TRBJ2-7; v_gene: TRBV21-1; d_gene: .
CDR3nt: TGTGCCAGCAGCGGGAAGGGACAGGGTGGGGTATTATACACTGAAGCTTTCTTT; CDR3aa: CASSGKGQGGVLYTEAFF; abundance: .; j_gene: TRBJ1-1; v_gene: TRBV7-3; d_gene: TRBD1
CDR3nt: TGTGCCAGTACAGGTCCCAATCAGCCCCAGCATTTT; CDR3aa: CASTGPNQPQHF; abundance: .; j_gene: TRBJ1-5; v_gene: TRBV19; d_gene: .
CDR3nt: TGCGCCAGCAGCCCACACCCCCTGACTAGCGGAGATTCCTACAATGAGCAGTTCTTC; CDR3aa: CASSPHPLTSGDSYNEQFF; abundance: .; j_gene: TRBJ2-1; v_gene: TRBV5-1; d_gene: TRBD2
CDR3nt: TGTGCCAGCATAGGACAGGTTTCCTCTGGGGCCAACGTCCTGACTTTC; CDR3aa: CASIGQVSSGANVLTF; abundance: .; j_gene: TRBJ2-6; v_gene: TRBV2; d_gene: TRBD1
CDR3nt: TGTGCCAGCAGCTCCGCTGGGGCGGAATATTTT; CDR3aa: CASSSAGAEYF; abundance: .; j_gene: TRBJ2-3; v_gene: TRBV7-2; d_gene: .
CDR3nt: TGTGCCACGGCGGAGGCGGAGGTTGGGCAGCCCCAGCATTTT; CDR3aa: CATAEAEVGQPQHF; abundance: .; j_gene: TRBJ1-5; v_gene: TRBV10-3; d_gene: .
CDR3nt: TGCAGCGTTGAAAGACTCACCGGGGAGCTGTTTTTT; CDR3aa: CSVERLTGELFF; abundance: .; j_gene: TRBJ2-2; v_gene: TRBV29-1; d_gene: .
CDR3nt: TGTGCCAGCAGTGAATTGCGAGGCGATCAGCCCCAGCATTTT; CDR3aa: CASSELRGDQPQHF; abundance: .; j_gene: TRBJ1-5; v_gene: TRBV6-1; d_gene: .
CDR3nt: TGTGCCAGCAGCTTATACCCCCTCGGGGGAGCGGGTAGCTCCTACGAGCAGTACTTC; CDR3aa: CASSLYPLGGAGSSYEQYF; abundance: many; j_gene: TRBJ2-7; v_gene: TRBV7-6; d_gene: .
CDR3nt: TGTGCCAGCAGTAAGAACGGACTCGAGTCCGACGAGCAGTACTTC; CDR3aa: CASSKNGLESDEQYF; abundance: .; j_gene: TRBJ2-7; v_gene: TRBV2; d_gene: .
CDR3nt: TGTGCCAGCAGTTCCCGCCGGGACAGGGGTATAAATGAGCAGTTCTTC; CDR3aa: CASSSRRDRGINEQFF; abundance: .; j_gene: TRBJ2-1; v_gene: TRBV6-5; d_gene: TRBD1
CDR3nt: TGTGCCAGTATAGGAGGCCCTAGCAATGAGCAGTTCTTC; CDR3aa: CASIGGPSNEQFF; abundance: .; j_gene: TRBJ2-1; v_gene: TRBV19; d_gene: .
CDR3nt: TGTGCCAGCAGCGTAGCCGAGGGACAGGGTACTCCGGCAACTAATGAAAAACTGTTTTTT; CDR3aa: CASSVAEGQGTPATNEKLFF; abundance: .; j_gene: TRBJ1-4; v_gene: TRBV9; d_gene: TRBD1
CDR3nt: TGCGCCAGCAGCGAAGACTCGTCTGGGGCCAACGTCCTGACTTTC; CDR3aa: CASSEDSSGANVLTF; abundance: once; j_gene: TRBJ2-6; v_gene: TRBV4-3; d_gene: .
CDR3nt: TGTGCCAGCAGCGTAGACGGCGGGAGCACAGATACGCAGTATTTT; CDR3aa: CASSVDGGSTDTQYF; abundance: .; j_gene: TRBJ2-3; v_gene: TRBV9; d_gene: .
CDR3nt: TGCGCCAGCAGCCAAAAAGGTTTAGCGGGAGCGAACGAGCAGTACTTC; CDR3aa: CASSQKGLAGANEQYF; abundance: .; j_gene: TRBJ2-7; v_gene: TRBV4-1; d_gene: TRBD2
CDR3nt: TGTGCCAGCAGCCACCCCGCAGGGGCCTTTAATGAAAAACTGTTTTTT; CDR3aa: CASSHPAGAFNEKLFF; abundance: .; j_gene: TRBJ1-4; v_gene: TRBV4-2; d_gene: .